The 4 T cell receptor beta chains below all came from one sample that was sequenced in a study of graft-versus-host responses after intestinal transplantation. Here immunoSEQ multiplex PCR was the method, and the copy in TCRdb shows in-frame clones only, minus some. The table has approximately 20,000 clones, more than 30% seen once; the top ten hold about 0.95%. Specimen: alloreactive CD4+ T cells from a mixed lymphocyte reaction culture, collected before intestinal transplant. The subset was: CFSE-low proliferating T cells sorted from roughly six-day pre-transplant mixed lymphocyte reaction (GvH or HvG direction). The receptors here all came from a human patient who received an intestinal transplant.

This clone was found a few times. This chain connects TRBV4-2 to TRBJ2-3; D gene unclear. Germline-derived CDR1 and CDR2 are LGHNA and YNFKEQ. Trimming stripped 0 bases from V and 0 bases from J, with 16 bases between. The CDR3 is 18 amino acids. The CDR3 region has the DNA TGTGCCAGCAGCCAAGACCCCCCTTCTCCCACTAGCACAGATACGCAGTATTTT. As protein: CASSQDPPSPTSTDTQYF.

This clone was recorded a few times. The rearrangement links TRBV19 to TRBJ1-3, with a tentative D call TRBD1 (5 bases). CDR1 is LNHDA and CDR2 is SQIVND in the germline V gene (reference sequence). The CDR3 totals 16 residues. V was pared by 1 base and J by 4 bases, with 14 bases between. This CDR3 reads CASSIGAGYRGNTIYF. Here the CDR3 DNA reads TGTGCCAGTAGTATAGGGGCAGGGTATCGGGGAAACACCATATATTTT.

The rearrangement links TRBV2 to TRBJ2-3, with 8 bases identical to TRBD2. Looked up from germline, CDR1 is SNHLY and CDR2 is FYNNEI. This CDR3 contains 14 residues. Losses at the gene ends were 5 bases for V and 1 base for J; bases not matched to a gene: 2. The CDR3 sequence is CASSKTSGTDTQYF. The CDR3 coding sequence is TGTGCCAGCAGTAAGACTAGCGGCACAGATACGCAGTATTTT. The entire variable domain, with the rest obtained from reference TRBV2 and TRBJ2-3, is as follows: EPEVTQTPSHQVTQMGQEVILRCVPISNHLYFYWYRQILGQKVEFLVSFYNNEISEKSEIFDDQFSVERPDGSNFTLKIRSTKLEDSAMYFCASSKTSGTDTQYFGPGTRLTVL.

The chain carries TRBV4-1 and TRBJ2-2; the match to TRBD2 covers 7 bases. Germline V CDR1 and CDR2: MGHRA, YSYEKL. This CDR3 has 15 residues. After removal of 5 bases from V and 5 bases from J, the junction contained 8 bases not matched to a gene. The CDR3 sequence: CASSTPGTITGELFF. The DNA of the CDR3 is TGCGCCAGCAGCACCCCCGGGACTATTACCGGGGAGCTGTTTTTT.